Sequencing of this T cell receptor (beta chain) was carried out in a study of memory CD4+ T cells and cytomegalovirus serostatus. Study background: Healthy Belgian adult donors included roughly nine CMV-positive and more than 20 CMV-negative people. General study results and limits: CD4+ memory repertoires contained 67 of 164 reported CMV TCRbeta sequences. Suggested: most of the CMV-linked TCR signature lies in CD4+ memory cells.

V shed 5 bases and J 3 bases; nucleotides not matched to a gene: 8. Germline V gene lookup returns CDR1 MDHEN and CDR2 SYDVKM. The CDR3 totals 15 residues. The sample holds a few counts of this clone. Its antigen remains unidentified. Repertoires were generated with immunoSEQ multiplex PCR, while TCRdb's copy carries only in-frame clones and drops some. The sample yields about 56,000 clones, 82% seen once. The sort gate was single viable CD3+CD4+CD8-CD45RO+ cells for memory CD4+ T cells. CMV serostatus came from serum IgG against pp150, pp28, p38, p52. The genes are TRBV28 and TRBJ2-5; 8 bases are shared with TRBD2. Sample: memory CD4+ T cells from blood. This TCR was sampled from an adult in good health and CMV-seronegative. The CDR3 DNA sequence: TGTGCCAGCAGTCCCGCGGGGGGAGGGAAAGAGACCCAGTACTTC. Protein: CASSPAGGGKETQYF. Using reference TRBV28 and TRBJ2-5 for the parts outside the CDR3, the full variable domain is DVKVTQSSRYLVKRTGEKVFLECVQDMDHENMFWYRQDPGLGLRLIYFSYDVKMKEKGDIPEGYSVSREKKERFSLILESASTNQTSMYLCASSPAGGGKETQYFGPGTRLLVL.